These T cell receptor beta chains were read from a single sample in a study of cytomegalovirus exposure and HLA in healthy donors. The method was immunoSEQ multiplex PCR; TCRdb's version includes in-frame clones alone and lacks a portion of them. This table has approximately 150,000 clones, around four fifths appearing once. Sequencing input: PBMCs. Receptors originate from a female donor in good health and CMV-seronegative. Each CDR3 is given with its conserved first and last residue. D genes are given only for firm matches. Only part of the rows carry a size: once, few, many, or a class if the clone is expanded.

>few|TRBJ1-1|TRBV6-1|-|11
CASSGYGEAFF
TGTGCCAGCAGTGGATACGGTGAAGCTTTCTTT
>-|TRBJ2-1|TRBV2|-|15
CASSFLGNRYNEQFF
TGTGCCAGCAGCTTCCTAGGTAATAGGTACAATGAGCAGTTCTTC
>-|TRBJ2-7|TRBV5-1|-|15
CASSLEQHPSYEQYF
TGCGCCAGCAGCTTGGAACAACACCCCTCCTACGAGCAGTACTTC
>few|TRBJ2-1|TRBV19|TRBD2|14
CACGTPGGLNEQFF
TGTGCCTGCGGAACCCCGGGGGGTTTAAATGAGCAGTTCTTC
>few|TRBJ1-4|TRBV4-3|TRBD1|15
CASSPLGGQAEKLFF
TGCGCCAGCAGCCCGCTGGGCGGACAGGCTGAAAAACTGTTTTTT
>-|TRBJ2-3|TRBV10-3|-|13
CAFYPPSTDTQYF
TGTGCCTTCTATCCTCCTAGCACAGATACGCAGTATTTT
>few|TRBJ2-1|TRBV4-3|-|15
CASSQAGKSYNEQFF
TGCGCCAGCAGCCAAGCGGGGAAGTCCTACAATGAGCAGTTCTTC
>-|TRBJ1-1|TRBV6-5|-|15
CASSYSTGGYTEAFF
TGTGCCAGCAGTTACTCGACCGGGGGGTACACTGAAGCTTTCTTT
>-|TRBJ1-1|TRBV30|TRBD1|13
CAWSVSGGTEAFF
TGTGCCTGGAGTGTTTCAGGGGGCACTGAAGCTTTCTTT
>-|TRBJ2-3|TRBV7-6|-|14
CASSLATGKDTQYF
TGTGCCAGCAGCTTAGCTACAGGGAAAGATACGCAGTATTTT
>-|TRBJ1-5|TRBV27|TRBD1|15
CASSKTGQGNQPQHF
TGTGCCAGCAGTAAAACGGGACAGGGCAATCAGCCCCAGCATTTT
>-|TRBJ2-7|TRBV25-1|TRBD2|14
CASRVGGGPYEQYF
TGTGCCAGCAGGGTGGGCGGGGGGCCCTACGAGCAGTACTTC
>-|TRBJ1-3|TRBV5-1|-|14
CASSFGQSGNTIYF
TGCGCCAGCAGCTTTGGGCAGTCTGGAAACACCATATATTTT
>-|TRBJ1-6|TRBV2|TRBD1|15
CASSSEGQGNSPLHF
TGTGCCAGCAGCTCCGAAGGACAGGGGAATTCACCCCTCCACTTT
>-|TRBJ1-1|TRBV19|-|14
CASSMLGANTEAFF
TGTGCCAGTAGTATGCTCGGTGCGAACACTGAAGCTTTCTTT
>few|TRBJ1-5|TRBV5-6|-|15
CASSFYSNSNQPQHF
TGTGCCAGCAGCTTCTACAGCAATAGCAATCAGCCCCAGCATTTT
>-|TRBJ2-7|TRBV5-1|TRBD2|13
CASSFSAGEGQYF
TGCGCCAGCAGCTTTTCAGCGGGGGAAGGGCAGTACTTC
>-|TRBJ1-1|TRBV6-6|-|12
CASSFGDLEAFF
TGTGCCAGCAGTTTCGGGGATCTTGAAGCTTTCTTT
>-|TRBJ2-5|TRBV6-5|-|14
CASSYSSRGETQYF
TGTGCCAGCAGTTACTCTTCTAGGGGGGAGACCCAGTACTTC
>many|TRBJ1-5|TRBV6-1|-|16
CASSERTAVTNQPQHF
TGTGCCAGCAGTGAGAGGACAGCAGTCACTAATCAGCCCCAGCATTTT
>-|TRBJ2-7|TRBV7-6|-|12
CASSSPNYEQYF
TGTGCCAGCAGCTCCCCGAACTACGAGCAGTACTTC
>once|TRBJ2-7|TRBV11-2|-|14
CASSLSMGHYEQYF
TGTGCCAGCAGCTTATCGATGGGGCACTACGAGCAGTACTTC
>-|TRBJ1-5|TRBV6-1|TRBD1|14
CASSWTGTYEPQHF
TGTGCCAGCAGTTGGACAGGGACCTACGAGCCCCAGCATTTT
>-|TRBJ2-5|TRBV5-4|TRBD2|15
CASSLYGRAGETQYF
TGTGCCAGCAGCTTGTACGGGAGGGCAGGAGAGACCCAGTACTTC
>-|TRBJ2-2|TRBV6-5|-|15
CASSLRQSNTGELFF
TGTGCCAGCAGCCTCCGACAGTCGAACACCGGGGAGCTGTTTTTT
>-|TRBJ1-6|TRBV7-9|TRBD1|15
CASSFRDSKNSPLHF
TGTGCCAGCAGCTTCCGGGACAGCAAGAATTCACCCCTCCACTTT
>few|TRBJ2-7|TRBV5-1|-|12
CASSGNRDEQYF
TGCGCCAGCAGCGGGAACAGGGACGAGCAGTACTTC
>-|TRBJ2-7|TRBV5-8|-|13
CASSLGTVAEQYF
TGTGCCAGCAGCTTGGGGACAGTAGCCGAGCAGTACTTC
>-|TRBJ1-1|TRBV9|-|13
CASSDPLGGEAFF
TGTGCCAGCAGCGACCCTTTGGGAGGGGAAGCTTTCTTT
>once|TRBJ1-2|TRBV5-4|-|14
CASSRPGGTYGYTF
TGTGCCAGCAGCCGCCCGGGGGGGACCTATGGCTACACCTTC
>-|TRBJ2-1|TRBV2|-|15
CASSPGQWGVNEQFF
TGTGCCAGCAGTCCGGGACAATGGGGTGTAAATGAGCAGTTCTTC
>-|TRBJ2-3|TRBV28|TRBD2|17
CASSSLRGLAGGNTQYF
TGTGCCAGCAGTTCACTCCGGGGACTAGCGGGGGGAAATACGCAGTATTTT
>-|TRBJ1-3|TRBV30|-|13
CAWSVKLGNTIYF
TGTGCCTGGAGTGTCAAGCTTGGAAACACCATATATTTT
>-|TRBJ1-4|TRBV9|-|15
CASSAQSFRGEKLFF
TGTGCCAGCAGCGCTCAATCGTTCCGGGGTGAAAAACTGTTTTTT
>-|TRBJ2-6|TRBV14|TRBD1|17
CASSPGQVASGANVLTF
TGTGCCAGCAGCCCCGGACAGGTGGCGTCTGGGGCCAACGTCCTGACTTTC
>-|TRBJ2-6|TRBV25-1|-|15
CASSDDSSGANVLTF
TGTGCCAGCAGTGATGACAGCTCTGGGGCCAACGTCCTGACTTTC
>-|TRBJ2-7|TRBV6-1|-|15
CASSEAWGRNYEQYF
TGTGCCAGCAGTGAGGCCTGGGGGAGGAACTACGAGCAGTACTTC
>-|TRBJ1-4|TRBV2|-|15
CASNRGVRIDEKLFF
TGTGCCAGCAACCGGGGAGTACGGATTGATGAAAAACTGTTTTTT
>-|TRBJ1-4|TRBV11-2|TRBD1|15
CASSRRDRANEKLFF
TGTGCCAGCAGCCGACGGGACAGGGCAAATGAAAAACTGTTTTTT
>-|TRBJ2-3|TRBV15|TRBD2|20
CATSRDLGAGGHQPPDTQYF
TGTGCCACCAGCAGAGATCTGGGAGCGGGAGGCCACCAACCCCCGGATACGCAGTATTTT
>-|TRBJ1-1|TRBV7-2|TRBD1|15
CASSLATGASSEAFF
TGTGCCAGCAGCTTAGCGACAGGGGCTTCGAGTGAAGCTTTCTTT
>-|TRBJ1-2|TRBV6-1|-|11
CASNKDNSNTF
TGTGCCAGCAATAAGGACAACTCAAACACCTTC
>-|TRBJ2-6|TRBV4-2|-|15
CASSHDSSGANVLTF
TGTGCCAGCAGCCATGACAGCTCTGGGGCCAACGTCCTGACTTTC
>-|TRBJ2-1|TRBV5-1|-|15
CASSFPRLAANEQFF
TGCGCCAGCAGCTTTCCACGACTCGCCGCGAATGAGCAGTTCTTC
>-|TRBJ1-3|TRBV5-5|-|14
CASSWGTMGNTIYF
TGTGCCAGCAGCTGGGGGACAATGGGAAACACCATATATTTT
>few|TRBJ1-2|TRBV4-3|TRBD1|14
CASSQAQGAGGYTF
TGCGCCAGCAGCCAAGCACAGGGGGCGGGTGGCTACACCTTC
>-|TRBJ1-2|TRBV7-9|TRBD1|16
CASSLIQGARSEGYTF
TGTGCCAGCAGCTTAATCCAGGGGGCCCGGTCGGAGGGCTACACCTTC
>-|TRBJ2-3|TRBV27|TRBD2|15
CASSSTGGPRDTQYF
TGTGCCAGCAGTTCGACGGGAGGGCCCCGAGATACGCAGTATTTT
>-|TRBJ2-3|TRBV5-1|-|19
CASSYRGRPGGMGTDTQYF
TGCGCCAGCAGTTATCGGGGTCGACCGGGTGGTATGGGCACAGATACGCAGTATTTT
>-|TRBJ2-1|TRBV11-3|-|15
CASSLEESGHREQFF
TGTGCCAGCAGCTTAGAGGAAAGTGGACACCGGGAGCAGTTCTTC
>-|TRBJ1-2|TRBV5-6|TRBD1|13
CASSRGTGSSYTF
TGTGCCAGCAGCCGCGGGACAGGGAGTAGCTACACCTTC
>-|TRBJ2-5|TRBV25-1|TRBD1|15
CASSDLTGGSETQYF
TGTGCCAGCAGTGACCTGACAGGGGGCTCCGAGACCCAGTACTTC
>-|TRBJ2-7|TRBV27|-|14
CASSFGLASYEQYF
TGTGCCAGCAGTTTCGGTCTAGCCTCCTACGAGCAGTACTTC
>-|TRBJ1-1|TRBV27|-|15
CASSLGPGGNTEAFF
TGTGCCAGCAGTTTAGGGCCGGGGGGAAACACTGAAGCTTTCTTT